Following are 8 T cell receptor beta chains from one sample sequenced in a study of T cells in Graves' hyperthyroidism and ophthalmopathy. There were TCR beta CDR3 regions amplified from RNA transcripts. The TCR CDR3 first-round RT-PCR relied on the HTBI primer set. TCRdb called the multiplex PCR reads again in MiXCR, with one record for every CDR3 protein. The sample yields some 380,000 distinct CDR3 sequences, roughly 13% seen once. What was sequenced was blood. The receptor source for this set is a man in his thirties or forties with Graves' hyperthyroidism that later progressed to Graves' ophthalmopathy.

The V call is TRBV4-1, the J call TRBJ2-5; 10 nucleotides match TRBD1. The ends lost 6 bases at V and 4 bases at J; junction bases unmatched: 5. CDR3 length: 14 amino acids. Germline lookup yields CDR1 MGHRA and CDR2 YSYEKL. CDR3 sequence (DNA): TGCGCCAGCAGAGACAGGGGGCGAGGAGAGACCCAGTACTTC. It translates to CASRDRGRGETQYF.

The genes are TRBV6-1 and TRBJ2-3; D assignment may be TRBD1 or TRBD2 (5 bases each). The CDR3 is made up of 15 amino acids. CDR1 MNHNS and CDR2 SASEGT come from the germline V gene. Trimming removed 6 bases from V and 7 bases from J, with 20 bases in between. This CDR3 reads CASSSQGRKSHTQYF. In DNA, the CDR3 is TGTGCCAGCAGCTCTCAGGGACGGAAGTCTCATACGCAGTATTTT.

This clonotype occurred a few times. The chain employs TRBV20-1 and TRBJ2-3, with a weak D call TRBD1 (6 bases). The V and J ends lost 5 bases and 3 bases respectively, with 12 bases between them. From germline, CDR1 is DFQATT and CDR2 SNEGSKA (reference sequence). The length of the CDR3 is 13 residues. The CDR3 DNA reads as TGCAGTGCTCCAAAACAGGGAACAGATACGCAGTATTTT. It translates to CSAPKQGTDTQYF.

The CDR3 spells CASSQIGGAETQYF. The DNA for the CDR3 is TGCGCCAGCAGCCAAATCGGGGGGGCAGAGACCCAGTACTTC. The V call is TRBV4-1, the J call TRBJ2-5, with TRBD2 matching 8 bases. The V gene end was trimmed by 2 bases and the J gene end by 4 bases; junction bases not matched to a gene: 3. The CDR3 has 14 amino acids. Germline V gene lookup returns CDR1 MGHRA and CDR2 YSYEKL.

This clonotype was observed many times. The V call is TRBV11-2, the J call TRBJ2-7; perhaps TRBD1 as D (6 bases). Trimming stripped 5 bases from V and 3 bases from J, with 20 bases between. CDR1 SGHAT and CDR2 FQNNGV come from the germline V gene. The CDR3 is 16 amino acids. CDR3 in DNA: TGTGCCAGCAGCCAGCTTAAATTAGCAGGGGTCTACGAGCAGTACTTC. Its protein product is CASSQLKLAGVYEQYF.

The table lists this clonotype with a few counts. V and J are TRBV9 and TRBJ2-2; D could derive from TRBD1 or TRBD2 (5 bases each). From germline, CDR1 is SGDLS and CDR2 YYNGEE. CDR3 length equals 15 residues. V lost 2 bases to trimming and J lost 6 bases, with 14 bases between them. This chain's CDR3 is CASSVTPQEAGELFF. For the CDR3, the DNA is TGTGCCAGCAGCGTTACCCCACAGGAGGCCGGGGAGCTGTTTTTT.

The chain joins TRBV7-6 to TRBJ2-5, with 7 bases lining up with TRBD1. J was trimmed by 1 base and V by 0 bases; bases with no gene match: 5. The germline V gene has CDR1 SGHVS and CDR2 FNYEAQ. The CDR3 covers 16 residues. CDR3: CASSLAATGSQETQYF. The CDR3 nucleotides read TGTGCCAGCAGCTTAGCGGCGACAGGGTCCCAAGAGACCCAGTACTTC.

This clonotype has a count of ten or more. The chain has TRBV11-2 and TRBJ2-4, with D perhaps TRBD1 (6 bases). V was cut by 1 base and J by 6 bases, with 10 bases left in between. CDR1 and CDR2 (germline): SGHAT, FQNNGV. CDR3 size: 14 residues. CDR3 coding DNA: TGTGCCAGCAGCTTAGTCACAGGGACAAACATTCAGTACTTC. Its translation: CASSLVTGTNIQYF.